These T cell receptor beta chains were read from a single sample in a study of T-cell memory formation after mild COVID-19. MiXCR was run by TCRdb on the 5' RACE reads, yielding one entry per CDR3 protein. Of 57,000 or so distinct CDR3 sequences listed, about 9.4% are singletons. Sequenced input: PBMCs or a T cell subset sorted from them (not recorded which). These TCRs come from a man younger than 35 who had mild COVID-19 (a few samples of this study predate the infection). Cell type and time point are not known. Each CDR3 is given with its conserved first and last residue. D genes are given only for firm matches. Clone size is not always given. Where it is, it says once, few, many or a class for expanded clones.

CDR3 DNA,CDR3 protein,clone size,D gene,V gene,J gene
TGTGCCAGCAGCTTAGCGCCGGGGTTTGGTGAAGCTTTCTTT,CASSLAPGFGEAFF,-,-,TRBV7-8,TRBJ1-1
TGTGCCAGCAGAGAAACACAGGGGGCCCTGGACTACGAGCAGTACTTC,CASRETQGALDYEQYF,-,TRBD1,TRBV12-3/TRBV12-4,TRBJ2-7
TGCGCCAGCAGCGCGTCGGAATATAAGGGGAGGGAGCTGTTTTTT,CASSASEYKGRELFF,few,-,TRBV5-1,TRBJ2-2
TGTGCCAGCAGCTTGGGGAACGCCCAAGAGACCCAGTACTTC,CASSLGNAQETQYF,-,-,TRBV7-6,TRBJ2-5
TGTGCCAGCAGCTCACAACTTCAGGGTGACTATGGCTACACCTTC,CASSSQLQGDYGYTF,-,-,TRBV7-9,TRBJ1-2
TGTGCCAGTAGTATAGGCGGGAGGCTCACAGATACGCAGTATTTT,CASSIGGRLTDTQYF,many,TRBD2,TRBV19,TRBJ2-3
TGTGCCAGCAACTACCCAGGGAGGAACACTGAAGCTTTCTTT,CASNYPGRNTEAFF,-,-,TRBV7-2,TRBJ1-1
TGTGCCAGCAGCCAAGACCCCCGATTGGGGTACGGCGAGACCCAGTACTTC,CASSQDPRLGYGETQYF,few,-,TRBV3-2,TRBJ2-5
TGTGCCAGCAGCCAAGAAAGCGGGGGCGCCCGGTCGCTCTTC,CASSQESGGARSLF,many,TRBD2,TRBV3-1,TRBJ2-1
TGTGCCAGCAGCTTATTAGGGGCGCGCCATGGCTACACCTTC,CASSLLGARHGYTF,-,-,TRBV7-9,TRBJ1-2